Listed below are T cell receptor beta chains from one sample, sequenced in a study of T cells in Graves' hyperthyroidism and ophthalmopathy. TCRdb called the multiplex PCR reads again in MiXCR, with one record for every CDR3 protein. The table lists 500,000 to 600,000 distinct CDR3 sequences, 46% of them singletons, with around 8% in the top ten. The sequenced sample consisted of peripheral blood or thyroid tissue (not recorded which). The receptors were gathered from a woman under 30 with Graves' hyperthyroidism. The CDR3 runs from the conserved cysteine through the conserved F or W. Each record gives: D gene, V gene, J gene, clone size, CDR3 DNA, CDR3 protein. D genes are given only for firm matches. Clone size is shown for a subset of rows, as once, few, many or a class of expanded clone.

TRBD1	TRBV29-1	TRBJ1-5	many	TGCAGCGTATGGACAGGGACAAATCAGCCCCAGCATTTT	CSVWTGTNQPQHF
TRBD2	TRBV6-4	TRBJ2-5	NA	TGTGCCAGCAGTGAAGGCGGGGGATTTGAGACCCAGTACTTC	CASSEGGGFETQYF
TRBD1	TRBV4-1	TRBJ1-5	many	TGCGCCAGCAGCCAAGGTAGTACAGGGGCCTATCAGCCCCAGCATTTT	CASSQGSTGAYQPQHF
TRBD1	TRBV9	TRBJ1-5	NA	TGTGCCAGCAGCCACGGGACAGAGTATTATAGCAATCAGCCCCAGCATTTT	CASSHGTEYYSNQPQHF
TRBD1	TRBV10-3	TRBJ2-7	once	TGTGCCATCAGTGAGTCGAGACAGGGACGGGAGCAGTACTTC	CAISESRQGREQYF
NA	TRBV19	TRBJ1-1	NA	TGTGCCAGTATGAGGAGGGCCGGGGGCGAGAACACTGAAGCTTTCTTT	CASMRRAGGENTEAFF
TRBD2	TRBV20-1	TRBJ2-3	few	TGCAGTGCTAGGGTTCATCTAGCGGAAAGCACAGATACGCAGTATTTT	CSARVHLAESTDTQYF
NA	TRBV12-3/TRBV12-4	TRBJ1-1	many	TGTGCCAGCACCGACAGTGGGTGGACTGAAGCTTTCTTT	CASTDSGWTEAFF
NA	TRBV6-4	TRBJ2-5	few	TGTGCCAGCCTTAGGGACCCTGGACGGGAGACCCAGTACTTC	CASLRDPGRETQYF
TRBD1	TRBV29-1	TRBJ2-5	once	TGCAGCGTTAGACAGGGGTCGGAGACCCAGTACTTC	CSVRQGSETQYF
TRBD2	TRBV10-3	TRBJ2-1	few	TGTGCCATCAGTGACCCGGGACTAGCGGGAGTTAATGAGCAGTTCTTC	CAISDPGLAGVNEQFF
NA	TRBV18	TRBJ2-5	many	TGTGCCAGCTCACCACCGGGGGGGACCCAGTACTTC	CASSPPGGTQYF
TRBD2	TRBV2	TRBJ2-1	NA	TGTGCCAGCAGTGAAGGACTAGCTCCCCGCAATGAGCAGTTCTTC	CASSEGLAPRNEQFF
NA	TRBV15	TRBJ2-6	NA	TGTGCCACCAGCAGGGAGCTGGGCTCTGGGGCCAACGTCCTGACTTTC	CATSRELGSGANVLTF
TRBD1	TRBV29-1	TRBJ2-3	many	TGCAGCGTTGAAGGACAGGGCCCAGATACGCAGTATTTT	CSVEGQGPDTQYF
NA	TRBV7-3	TRBJ2-2	NA	TGTGCCAGCAGCCGGCAAACCACAGGGGAGCTGTTTTTT	CASSRQTTGELFF
TRBD1	TRBV5-1	TRBJ1-1	many	TGCGCCAGCGGGTGGACAGGGGGGAACACTGAAGCTTTCTTT	CASGWTGGNTEAFF
TRBD2	TRBV2	TRBJ2-7	many	TGTGCCAGCACCGATCGGACTAGCGGGAGCTCCTACGAGCAGTACTTC	CASTDRTSGSSYEQYF
NA	TRBV12-3/TRBV12-4	TRBJ2-2	many	TGTGCCAGCAGTCCGAACGGGGAGCTGTTTTTT	CASSPNGELFF
NA	TRBV12-3/TRBV12-4	TRBJ1-5	many	TGTGCCAGCAGTTTAGGCAGAGGCTATAGCAATCAGCCCCAGCATTTT	CASSLGRGYSNQPQHF
NA	TRBV6-1	TRBJ2-7	many	TGTGCCAGCAGTGAAGCGGACAGACCCTCACTCGAGCAGTACTTC	CASSEADRPSLEQYF
NA	TRBV19	TRBJ1-6	many	TGTGCCAGTAGTCTCGGGGGTTCACCCCTCCACTTT	CASSLGGSPLHF
NA	TRBV29-1	TRBJ1-2	NA	TGCAGCAGTTCCAGGCAGGGTGACGGCTACACCTTC	CSSSRQGDGYTF
NA	TRBV28	TRBJ1-5	many	TGTGCCAGCCGGGTTGGCAATCAGCCCCAGCATTTT	CASRVGNQPQHF
TRBD2	TRBV11-2	TRBJ2-7	many	TGTGCCAGCACCGATCTAGCGGGTTACTCCTACGAGCAGTACTTC	CASTDLAGYSYEQYF
NA	TRBV15	TRBJ2-1	NA	TGTGCCACCAACAGTGGTTTCAATGAGCAGTTCTTC	CATNSGFNEQFF
NA	TRBV6-6	TRBJ1-3	NA	TGTGCCAGCAGTTACCTCGGAGGAGTCAGAGGGAACACCATATATTTT	CASSYLGGVRGNTIYF
NA	TRBV3-1	TRBJ1-3	few	TGTGCCAGCAGCCAAGATCTTAGTGGGACCTCTGGAAACACCATATATTTT	CASSQDLSGTSGNTIYF
NA	TRBV10-3	TRBJ1-2	many	TGTGCCATCAGGGCCGACCGGGATGGCTACACCTTC	CAIRADRDGYTF
TRBD2	TRBV10-3	TRBJ2-7	NA	TGTGCCATCAGTGATAAGCACTTCGGGACTAGCGGGAGTTACGAGCAGTACTTC	CAISDKHFGTSGSYEQYF
NA	TRBV2	TRBJ2-3	few	TGTGCCAGCAGTGACAGTTTCGGTACAGATACGCAGTATTTT	CASSDSFGTDTQYF
NA	TRBV29-1	TRBJ2-5	NA	TGCAGCGCTGAACCCGGTATGGAGACCCAGTACTTC	CSAEPGMETQYF
TRBD2	TRBV4-3	TRBJ2-7	many	TGCGCCAGCAGCTTCGGGAGGGCCTTAGAGCAGTACTTC	CASSFGRALEQYF
NA	TRBV13	TRBJ1-3	many	TGTGCCAGCAGCCGCACCGATAACACCATATATTTT	CASSRTDNTIYF
NA	TRBV15	TRBJ1-2	NA	TGTGCCACCAGCAGTCATAGAAAGGGAGCGCATGGCTACACCTTC	CATSSHRKGAHGYTF
NA	TRBV20-1	TRBJ2-6	NA	TGCAGTGCTAGATTGGCAGGGGCCAACGTCCTGACTTTC	CSARLAGANVLTF
TRBD1	TRBV24-1	TRBJ2-6	NA	TGTGCCACCAGTGGGGGGGTGGGACAGGGTGGTGGGGCCAACGTCCTGACTTTC	CATSGGVGQGGGANVLTF
NA	TRBV19	TRBJ1-4	many	TGTGCCAGTAGTATAGACAACAATGAAAAACTGTTTTTT	CASSIDNNEKLFF
NA	TRBV2	TRBJ1-5	NA	TGTGCCAGCAGTGTAGGGGTAGCGGAGAGCTACGAGCATTTT	CASSVGVAESYEHF
NA	TRBV15	TRBJ2-7	NA	TGTGCCACCAGCAGACCTCAGGGGCTTTACGAGCAGTACTTC	CATSRPQGLYEQYF
TRBD2	TRBV2	TRBJ2-7	few	TGTGCCACCACCCCTAGCGGGACCTACGAGCAGTACTTC	CATTPSGTYEQYF
NA	TRBV5-1	TRBJ2-2	NA	TGCGCCAGCAGCTTGGGTAGCGCGAACACCGGGGAGCTGTTTTTT	CASSLGSANTGELFF
NA	TRBV11-3	TRBJ1-2	many	TGTGCCAGCAGCTTTTCGGGATCCTATGGCTACACCTTC	CASSFSGSYGYTF
NA	TRBV20-1	TRBJ2-7	NA	TGCAGTGCTCATCCGGACTTTTACTCCTACGAGCAGTACTTC	CSAHPDFYSYEQYF
TRBD2	TRBV7-2	TRBJ2-5	many	TGTGCCAGCAGCTTAGGGGTAGCGGGAGTTGGGGAGACCCAGTACTTC	CASSLGVAGVGETQYF
NA	TRBV20-1	TRBJ2-7	many	TGCAGTGCTCCCCTGGGGTCTTACGAGCAGTACTTC	CSAPLGSYEQYF
TRBD2	TRBV6-5	TRBJ2-6	many	TGTGCCAGCACTTTAGCGGGACACTCTGGGGCCAACGTCCTGACTTTC	CASTLAGHSGANVLTF
TRBD2	TRBV29-1	TRBJ2-7	many	TGCAGCGTTATCGGACTAGCGGGAGTCGACGAGCAGTACTTC	CSVIGLAGVDEQYF
NA	TRBV7-3	TRBJ2-7	NA	TGTGCCAGCAGCCCCCAGGGGAGCGTAAACTACGAGCAGTACTTC	CASSPQGSVNYEQYF
TRBD1	TRBV2	TRBJ2-7	NA	TGTGCCAGCAGTTCCCAGACAGGGGACGGGTACGAGCAGTACTTC	CASSSQTGDGYEQYF
NA	TRBV29-1	TRBJ1-1	NA	TGCAGCGTTGAAACTAGCCTATCCTACAATGAGCAGTTCTTT	CSVETSLSYNEQFF
TRBD1	TRBV15	TRBJ1-3	many	TGTGCCACCAGCAGAGGACAGGGGCCAGGAGGAAACACCATATATTTT	CATSRGQGPGGNTIYF